These T cell receptor beta chains were read from a single sample in a study of T cells in Graves' hyperthyroidism and ophthalmopathy. TCRdb independently ran MiXCR on the multiplex PCR reads; one entry per CDR3 protein. The profile shows more than 500,000 distinct CDR3 sequences, around 15% of them singletons. Sequenced input: blood. The receptors shown here come from a woman under 40 with Graves' hyperthyroidism. CDR3s include the opening cysteine and the closing phenylalanine or tryptophan. Each record gives: V gene, J gene, CDR3 protein.

TRBV20-1,TRBJ1-5,CSASAGSFRSNQPQHF
TRBV24-1,TRBJ2-3,CATSESELAGGTDTQYF
TRBV28,TRBJ1-3,CASRHDWGQKGGNTIYF
TRBV28,TRBJ2-1,CASSLPWESSYNEQFF
TRBV28,TRBJ2-2,CASCDRVNTGELFF
TRBV28,TRBJ2-4,CASSNRGAKNIQYF
TRBV11-2,TRBJ2-5,CASSPRGWETQYF
TRBV29-1,TRBJ1-1,CSVPTDMNTEAFF
TRBV7-3,TRBJ2-5,CASSFGTGGKGETQYF
TRBV29-1,TRBJ1-3,CSVTYSGNTVYF
TRBV19,TRBJ2-3,CASSILEETDTQYF
TRBV28,TRBJ2-7,CASRGENYEQYF
TRBV7-8,TRBJ1-2,CASSPGTGRDPNYGYTF
TRBV9,TRBJ1-5,CASSVDAGDQPQHF
TRBV6-1,TRBJ2-7,CASSERTSGISYEQYF
TRBV28,TRBJ2-1,CASTGGSFPEQFF
TRBV28,TRBJ1-2,CASSPLTGDYGYTF
TRBV3-1,TRBJ1-5,CASSQGQASQNQPQHF
TRBV2,TRBJ2-5,CASSYSGTGYQETQYF
TRBV10-3,TRBJ2-7,CAIEFPHRGLYEQYF
TRBV28,TRBJ1-4,CASSSVDRVREKLFF
TRBV7-2,TRBJ2-7,CASSSYTSFYEQYF
TRBV5-1,TRBJ1-2,CASSLGQTSDYGYTF
TRBV6-4,TRBJ1-2,CASSDGAGGYTF
TRBV20-1,TRBJ1-2,CSARDRGQGPLTYGYTF
TRBV20-1,TRBJ1-6,CSAVNGTGRYNSPLHF
TRBV2,TRBJ1-4,CASRKRGTTNEKLFF
TRBV7-9,TRBJ1-1,CASSRKGGEVTEAFF
TRBV7-3,TRBJ2-1,CASSSPLAGGGEQFF
TRBV19,TRBJ2-7,CATSDSGSYEQYF
TRBV7-9,TRBJ2-1,CASSLVGTGNNEQFF
TRBV7-3,TRBJ2-5,CASSLTPTGDGETQYF
TRBV20-1,TRBJ2-3,CSARVADKWGTDTQYF
TRBV7-9,TRBJ2-6,CASSFGDGRSGANVLTF
TRBV19,TRBJ1-2,CASSPRPGDGYTF
TRBV15,TRBJ1-2,CATRAGAEYAYTF
TRBV20-1,TRBJ2-3,CSPKWSGGTDTQYF
TRBV11-3,TRBJ2-3,CASSRWVSTDTQYF
TRBV5-6,TRBJ2-1,CASRRPGEREFF
TRBV3-1,TRBJ2-3,CASSQKLRTDTQYF
TRBV6-1,TRBJ2-7,CASSYPPYEQYF
TRBV15,TRBJ2-5,CATALTPLRETQYF
TRBV30,TRBJ1-5,CAWSATTGSQPQHF
TRBV28,TRBJ1-5,CASSPEQVRMGQPQHF
TRBV12-3/TRBV12-4,TRBJ1-6,CASSPGDRVSPLHF